This T cell receptor (beta chain) appears in the sequencing data of a study of T cell repertoires in cytomegalovirus infection. Points from the study as a whole: Identification of carriers of CMV plus the relevant HLA was performed using cumulative public TCR beta family frequency.

The V and J ends lost 10 bases and 6 bases, in that order; junction bases with no gene match: 9. The germline V gene encodes CDR1 MNHNY and CDR2 SVGAGI (reference sequence). The CDR3 extends over 13 amino acids. TCRdb re-derived calls from the reads in MiXCR, one entry per CDR3 protein. The table lists roughly 69,000 distinct CDR3 sequences, 20% to 25% of them singletons. This clonotype was detected only a few times. Its antigen is still unknown. The specimen was CD8+ T cells from cultured PBMCs, collected from culture after CMV antigen stimulation. This chain uses TRBV6-6 with TRBJ2-1, with TRBD1 matching over 7 bases. The source of this sequence is a human donor in good health (CMV status not recorded). Some clones in this sample may be carry-over from other donors' samples. CDR3 residues: CATYIQGTNEQFF. In nucleotides, the CDR3 is TGTGCCACCTATATACAGGGGACCAATGAGCAGTTCTTC.